This note documents a single T cell receptor (beta chain) sequence. What it recognizes is unknown. This sample stems from a study of T cells after yellow fever vaccination. General study findings and limits: A secondary response was less intense yet reached its peak sooner, at day 5 versus 15. Detected again after the booster were most primary-vaccination clones, at 95% to 96% CD4 and 88% CD8. The presence of abundant clonotypes contaminating from the bulk population was possible in FACS-sorted repertoires.

The CDR3 is made up of 18 amino acids. Between the trimmed V and J ends, which lost 4 bases and 6 bases, there was a span of 29 bases. The germline CDR1 and CDR2 sequences are SGHRS and YFSETQ. TCRdb passed the 5' RACE reads through MiXCR, listing each CDR3 protein once. The repertoire holds 550,000 to 750,000 distinct CDR3 sequences, with roughly 13% as singletons. The clonotype comes from a man aged 25-45 years who received the YFV17D yellow fever vaccine. The starting material was PBMCs, obtained on the day of the yellow fever booster vaccination. The chain combines TRBV5-1 with TRBJ2-7; the D gene is possibly TRBD2 (6 bases). CDR3 in DNA: TGCGCCAGCAGCACGTTCGTTGCGGGGCGGGTCGATTACCCCGAGCAGTACTTC. It translates to CASSTFVAGRVDYPEQYF.